The 11 T cell receptor beta chains below all came from one sample that was sequenced in a study of human T cells and chemical hapten exposure. Via MiXCR, TCRdb re-called the RACE reads, giving one row per CDR3 protein. Of 130,000 or so distinct CDR3 sequences listed, roughly 9.5% are singletons. Stated time point: healthy volunteer bleed at 2 weeks. Unfractionated whole blood yielded the extracted total RNA. The specimen sequenced was whole blood. The receptor set was obtained from a male donor in good health. Some clones in this sample may be carry-over from other donors' samples.

This clonotype was observed a few times. The chain combines TRBV29-1 with TRBJ2-2; no clear D. Trimming stripped 5 bases from V and 1 base from J, with 5 bases between. This CDR3 is built from 12 residues. Per germline, CDR1 SQVTM and CDR2 ANQGSEA. CDR3 sequence reads: CSVWGNTGELFF. CDR3 nucleotide sequence: TGCAGCGTTTGGGGGAACACCGGGGAGCTGTTTTTT.

In nucleotides, the CDR3 is TGTGCCAGCAGCTTAGAGAATGGGGGGGACAATGAGCAGTTCTTC. It yields the protein CASSLENGGDNEQFF. V usage is TRBV11-2 and J usage is TRBJ2-1; 7 nucleotides agree with TRBD2. Per the germline V gene, CDR1 is SGHAT and CDR2 is FQNNGV. The CDR3 runs 15 residues. The ends lost 0 bases at V and 5 bases at J; junction bases unmatched: 4.

As concerns this clonotype: Given a much more abundant clone one base away, this may be a read error. The chain carries TRBV20-1 and TRBJ2-1, with 9 bases lining up with TRBD2. The CDR3 is 15 amino acids. Germline-derived CDR1 and CDR2 are DFQATT and SNEGSKA (reference sequence). Trimming cost V 0 bases and J 0 bases; bases outside gene matches: 0. The CDR3 loop reads CSAREREGSYNEQFF. CDR3 nucleotide sequence: TGCAGTGCTAGAGAGCGGGAGGGCTCCTACAATGAGCAGTTCTTC.

This rearrangement joins TRBV7-6 to TRBJ1-1, with 9 bases identical to TRBD1. CDR1 is SGHVS and CDR2 is FNYEAQ in the germline V gene. The CDR3 has 14 amino acids. V lost 1 base, J lost 10 bases, and 7 bases stayed unmatched. This chain's CDR3 is CASSLGGGQGRAFF. In DNA, the CDR3 is TGTGCCAGCAGCTTAGGGGGGGGACAGGGTCGAGCTTTCTTT.

This chain uses TRBV20-1 with TRBJ2-1, with 9 bases fitting TRBD2. Germline V gene data show CDR1 as DFQATT and CDR2 as SNEGSKA (reference sequence). After removal of 3 bases from V and 3 bases from J, the junction contained 3 bases not matched to a gene. The CDR3 covers 14 residues. This CDR3 reads CSARSGRNYNEQFF. The CDR3 coding sequence is TGCAGTGCTAGGAGCGGGAGGAACTACAATGAGCAGTTCTTC.

The table lists this clonotype with a few counts. The rearrangement uses TRBV20-1 and TRBJ2-7; the match to TRBD1 covers 9 bases. The CDR3 is 14 residues long. The V segment lost 6 bases and the J segment 5 bases; nucleotides outside the gene matches: 11. Germline-derived CDR1 and CDR2 are DFQATT and SNEGSKA (reference sequence). CDR3 DNA: TGCAGTGCGCTGGGACAGGGAAGAGAGGACGAGCAGTACTTC. Its protein product is CSALGQGREDEQYF.

A remark on this clonotype: This may be a read error: a much more frequent sequence differs by one nucleotide. The chain carries TRBV7-2 and TRBJ2-3; D not certain. This CDR3 contains 12 residues. Germline lookup yields CDR1 SGHTA and CDR2 FQGNSA. CDR3 residues: CVSSLDADTQYF. In DNA form, the CDR3 reads TGTGTCAGCAGCTTAGACGCAGATACGCAGTATTTT.

The chain has TRBV15 and TRBJ2-7; D tentatively reads TRBD1 or TRBD2 (5 bases each). Germline loops: CDR1 LNHNV, CDR2 YYDKDF (reference sequence). The CDR3 runs to 16 residues. The V gene lost 3 bases and the J gene lost 0 bases, with 15 bases spanning the gap. CDR3 loop: CATSSGDDGSSYEQYF. The CDR3 DNA is TGTGCCACCAGCAGCGGGGACGACGGAAGCTCCTACGAGCAGTACTTC.

This clonotype was seen more than once but under ten times. V and J are TRBV27 and TRBJ2-3; D remains ambiguous. The CDR3 totals 15 residues. CDR1 and CDR2 from the germline V gene are MNHEY and SMNVEV (reference sequence). The V and J ends lost 3 bases and 3 bases respectively, with 13 bases between them. The CDR3 nucleotides read TGTGCCAGCAGTTTTGCCCCGCAGGCAACAGATACGCAGTATTTT. Protein sequence: CASSFAPQATDTQYF.

In this sample, this clonotype turned up many times. J is TRBJ2-3 and V is TRBV5-1; 11 bases fit TRBD2. Germline values: CDR1 SGHRS, CDR2 YFSETQ. The CDR3 length is 16 residues. V gave up 4 bases and J gave up 5 bases; unmatched junction bases: 9. This CDR3 is CASSPLAGGPEDTQYF. In DNA, the CDR3 is TGCGCCAGCAGCCCGTTAGCGGGAGGGCCTGAAGATACGCAGTATTTT.

This clonotype occurred a few times. The chain carries TRBV14 and TRBJ1-6, with D possibly TRBD1 on 6 matching bases. The CDR3 is 14 residues long. Per the germline V gene, CDR1 is SGHDN and CDR2 is FVKESK. V lost 3 bases and J 8 bases, leaving 11 bases between the germline ends. The CDR3 coding sequence is TGTGCCAGCAGCCAGGGGGCGAATCATTCACCCCTCCACTTT. As protein: CASSQGANHSPLHF.